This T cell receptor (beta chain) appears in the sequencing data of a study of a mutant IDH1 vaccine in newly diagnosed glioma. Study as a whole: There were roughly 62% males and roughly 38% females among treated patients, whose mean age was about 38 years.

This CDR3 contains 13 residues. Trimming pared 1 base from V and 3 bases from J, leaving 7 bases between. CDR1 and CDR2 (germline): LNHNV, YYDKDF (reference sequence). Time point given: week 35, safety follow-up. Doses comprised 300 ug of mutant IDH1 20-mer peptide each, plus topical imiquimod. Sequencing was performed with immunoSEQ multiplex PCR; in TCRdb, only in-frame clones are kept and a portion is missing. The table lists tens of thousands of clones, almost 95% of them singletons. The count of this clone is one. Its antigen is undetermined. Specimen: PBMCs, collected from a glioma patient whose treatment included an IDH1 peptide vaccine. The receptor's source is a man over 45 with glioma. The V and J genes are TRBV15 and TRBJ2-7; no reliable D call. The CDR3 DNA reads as TGTGCCACCAGCAGAGGACCTTACTACGAGCAGTACTTC. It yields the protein CATSRGPYYEQYF.